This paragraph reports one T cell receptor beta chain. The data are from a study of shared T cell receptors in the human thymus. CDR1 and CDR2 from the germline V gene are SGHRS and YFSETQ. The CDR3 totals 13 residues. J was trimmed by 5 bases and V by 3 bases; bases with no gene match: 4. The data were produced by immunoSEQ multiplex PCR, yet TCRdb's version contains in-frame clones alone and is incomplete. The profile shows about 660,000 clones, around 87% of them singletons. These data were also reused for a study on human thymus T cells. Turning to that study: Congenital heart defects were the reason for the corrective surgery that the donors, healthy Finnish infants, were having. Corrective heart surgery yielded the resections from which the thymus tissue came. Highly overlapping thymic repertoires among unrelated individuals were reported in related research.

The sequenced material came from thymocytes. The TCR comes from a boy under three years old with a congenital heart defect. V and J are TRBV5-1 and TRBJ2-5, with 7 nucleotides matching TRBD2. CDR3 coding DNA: TGCGCCAGCAGCTGGGGGAGGGGTGAGACCCAGTACTTC. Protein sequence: CASSWGRGETQYF.